Listed here are 27 T cell receptor beta chains from one sample, sequenced in a study of vaccination effects on CD4 cells after COVID-19. Expansion with viral peptide pools was applied to antigen-specific CD4+ T cells by the ViraFEST assay prior to sequencing. Following 10 days of culture, CD4+ T cells were isolated. All study participants received two doses of BNT162b2 or mRNA-1273 vaccine. These receptors lack a known antigen. This table comes from immunoSEQ multiplex PCR, and its TCRdb copy is limited to in-frame clones, with some not included. The repertoire holds some 16,000 clones, about 70% seen once, with under 20% in the top ten. Sequences were derived from CD4+ T cells from PBMCs cultured with HCoV-NL63 spike peptides, sampled after COVID-19 vaccination. These receptors all stem from a human donor who received a COVID-19 vaccine.

The rearrangement links TRBV7-9 to TRBJ2-1; the D is unclear. Per germline, CDR1 SEHNR and CDR2 FQNEAQ (reference sequence). The CDR3 covers 12 residues. V was cut by 4 bases and J by 9 bases, with 10 bases left in between. In DNA, the CDR3 is TGTGCCAGCAGCTCCCGTCGCCGTGAGCAGTTCTTC. Translating gives CASSSRRREQFF. Drawing the rest from reference TRBV7-9 and TRBJ2-1, the complete variable domain is DTGVSQNPRHKITKRGQNVTFRCDPISEHNRLYWYRQTLGQGPEFLTYFQNEAQLEKSRLLSDRFSAERPKGSFSTLEIQRTEQGDSAMYLCASSSRRREQFFGPGTRLTVL.

This clone was detected only once. The chain combines TRBV28 with TRBJ1-2; D possibly corresponds to TRBD1 (6 bases). V was clipped by 3 bases and J by 4 bases, with 12 bases between them. Germline CDR1 is MDHEN and CDR2 is SYDVKM. This CDR3 region has 14 residues. The DNA of the CDR3 is TGTGCCAGCAGTTTGATAGCGGACAGCTATGGCTACACCTTC. This codes for CASSLIADSYGYTF.

This clone was seen only once. The junction and the germline gene differ at one end; a read error may be behind it. The chain recombines TRBV7-7 with TRBJ2-2, with TRBD2 identical over 14 bases. Germline assignment: CDR1 SSHAT and CDR2 FNYEAQ (reference sequence). The CDR3 loop spans 17 amino acids. CDR3 sequence (DNA): TGTGCTAGCAGCTCGGCGGGACTAGCGGGAGCGGGCGGGGAGCTGTTTTTT. Translating gives CASSSAGLAGAGGELFF.

CDR3 DNA sequence: TGTGCCAGCACCTTAGCGGGCGGCACAGATACGCAGTATTTT. Its translation: CASTLAGGTDTQYF. The gene calls are TRBV28 and TRBJ2-3, with 7 bases that match TRBD2. J lost 1 base, V lost 7 bases, and 5 bases had no gene match. Germline loops: CDR1 MDHEN, CDR2 SYDVKM. This CDR3 contains 14 residues. The variable domain in full, completed from reference TRBV28 and TRBJ2-3, reads DVKVTQSSRYLVKRTGEKVFLECVQDMDHENMFWYRQDPGLGLRLIYFSYDVKMKEKGDIPEGYSVSREKKERFSLILESASTNQTSMYLCASTLAGGTDTQYFGPGTRLTVL.

The chain combines TRBV2 with TRBJ2-5; 8 nucleotides line up with TRBD2. Looked up from germline, CDR1 is SNHLY and CDR2 is FYNNEI. After removal of 5 bases from V and 4 bases from J, the junction contained 6 bases not matched to a gene. The CDR3 consists of 14 residues. The CDR3 DNA reads as TGTGCCAGCAGTTCCCGGGCGGGAGGAGAGACCCAGTACTTC. This sequence encodes CASSSRAGGETQYF.

This chain joins TRBV18 and TRBJ1-2, with 12 nucleotides matching TRBD1. Germline lookup yields CDR1 KGHSH and CDR2 LQKENI. CDR3 length equals 16 residues. V shed 6 bases, J shed 2 bases, and the junction held 7 bases outside the gene matches. The CDR3 sequence is CASSLTGTGGNYGYTF. CDR3 in DNA: TGTGCCAGCTCCCTAACCGGGACAGGGGGCAACTATGGCTACACCTTC.

J is TRBJ2-1 and V is TRBV7-9; maybe TRBD2 (5 bases). The ends were cut back, 5 bases at V and 8 bases at J, with 19 bases in the middle. CDR3 length equals 15 residues. CDR1 is SEHNR, CDR2 FQNEAQ, per germline (reference sequence). CDR3 region: CASSQSGLSRYEQFF. The CDR3 DNA sequence: TGTGCCAGCAGCCAGTCTGGACTGTCCAGGTATGAGCAGTTCTTC.

V is TRBV19 and J is TRBJ2-2; TRBD2 matches 7 bases. With V trimmed by 2 bases and J by 5 bases, 11 bases remained unmatched. The CDR3 sequence is 17 residues long. The germline V gene encodes CDR1 LNHDA and CDR2 SQIVND (reference sequence). CDR3 protein: CASSISEGRVGTGELFF. The CDR3 region has the DNA TGTGCCAGTAGTATATCAGAGGGGAGGGTAGGGACCGGGGAGCTGTTTTTT.

The rearrangement joins TRBV4-3 to TRBJ1-2; 10 nucleotides align to TRBD1. This CDR3 is 14 amino acids long. J gave up 8 bases and V 0 bases, and 3 bases lay outside the gene matches. Germline loops: CDR1 LGHNA, CDR2 YSLEER. The CDR3 sequence is CASSQEDRGKGYTF. DNA for the CDR3: TGCGCCAGCAGCCAAGAGGACAGGGGGAAAGGCTACACCTTC.

The gene calls are TRBV30 and TRBJ2-6; D is uncertain. Trimming removed 0 bases from V and 1 base from J, with 7 bases in between. The germline V gene encodes CDR1 GTSNPN and CDR2 SVGIG (reference sequence). CDR3 size: 15 residues. CDR3: CAWSVGWSGANVLTF. DNA of the CDR3: TGTGCCTGGAGTGTAGGGTGGTCTGGGGCCAACGTCCTGACTTTC.

The chain links TRBV4-1 to TRBJ2-2, with 11 bases lining up with TRBD2. This CDR3 has 18 amino acids. Germline V gene data show CDR1 as MGHRA and CDR2 as YSYEKL. The trim removed 5 bases at V and 3 bases at J, leaving 11 bases unmatched. This chain's CDR3 is CASSSEIAGGLYTGELFF. CDR3 DNA: TGCGCCAGCAGCTCAGAGATAGCGGGAGGGCTCTACACCGGGGAGCTGTTTTTT.

The V call is TRBV28, the J call TRBJ2-7; tentatively, D is TRBD1 or TRBD2 (5 bases each). V lost 6 bases and J 7 bases, leaving 16 bases between the germline ends. The CDR3 spans 13 residues. Germline CDR1 is MDHEN and CDR2 is SYDVKM. CDR3: CASSSGAGREQYF. In DNA form, the CDR3 reads TGTGCCAGCAGCTCCGGGGCAGGCAGGGAGCAGTACTTC.

This clone was seen a few times. The chain has TRBV6-6 and TRBJ1-1, with TRBD1 as a possible D gene (6 bases). Germline CDR1 MNHNY, CDR2 SVGAGI (reference sequence). This CDR3 spans 12 amino acids. Trimming removed 4 bases from V and 6 bases from J, with 9 bases in between. In nucleotides, the CDR3 is TGTGCCAGCAGTTTCACAGGGTCTGAAGCTTTCTTT. This gives the protein CASSFTGSEAFF.

This chain links TRBV28 with TRBJ1-2; TRBD1 matches 7 bases. The CDR3 contains 15 residues. Germline CDR1 and CDR2: MDHEN and SYDVKM. The V gene end was trimmed by 7 bases and the J gene end by 8 bases; junction bases not matched to a gene: 16. The CDR3 here is CASTQLIGGARGYTF. CDR3 in DNA: TGTGCCAGCACTCAGCTAATAGGGGGCGCCAGGGGCTACACCTTC.

The CDR3 nucleotides read TGTGCCTGGAGTCCTAGCGGGGTAGATACGCAGTATTTT. It is translated as CAWSPSGVDTQYF. The chain recombines TRBV30 with TRBJ2-3, with 9 bases identical to TRBD2. Germline V gene data show CDR1 as GTSNPN and CDR2 as SVGIG (reference sequence). The V and J ends lost 2 bases and 5 bases, in that order; junction bases with no gene match: 2. The CDR3 totals 13 residues.

This rearrangement joins TRBV7-8 to TRBJ2-7; TRBD2 is a possible D gene (6 bases). The germline gives CDR1 SGHVS, CDR2 FQNEAQ. V lost 1 base, J lost 2 bases, and 21 bases lay in between. This CDR3 spans 18 amino acids. The CDR3 nucleotides are TGTGCCAGCAGCTTAGAAGTAGGCGGCGGGAAATTTACCTACGAGCAGTACTTC. This translates into CASSLEVGGGKFTYEQYF.

The CDR3 nucleotides read TGCGCCAGCAGCGCAGGACAGAGCTCTGGAAACACCATATATTTT. Encoded protein: CASSAGQSSGNTIYF. J is TRBJ1-3 and V is TRBV5-1; a possible D gene is TRBD1 (6 bases). This CDR3 spans 15 amino acids. V was clipped by 4 bases and J by 0 bases, with 11 bases between them. The germline CDR1 and CDR2 sequences are SGHRS and YFSETQ.

The rearrangement uses TRBV25-1 and TRBJ2-3, with TRBD1 matching 9 bases. This CDR3 contains 15 residues. Germline trimming cut 5 bases from V and 4 bases from J; bases unmatched to any gene: 7. Germline assignment: CDR1 MGHDK and CDR2 SYGVNS. CDR3 amino acids: CASSYLDRGADTQYF. The CDR3 nucleotides are TGTGCCAGCAGTTACTTGGACAGGGGTGCAGATACGCAGTATTTT.

This sequence joins TRBV18 and TRBJ1-4; D is undetermined. The CDR3 runs 12 residues. CDR1 is KGHSH and CDR2 is LQKENI in the germline V gene. The V and J ends lost 3 bases and 7 bases respectively, with 6 bases between them. CDR3 bases: TGTGCCAGCTCACCGGCGGCTGAAAAACTGTTTTTT. It encodes CASSPAAEKLFF.

The chain employs TRBV29-1 and TRBJ1-6, with TRBD1 matching over 7 bases. Germline V gene data show CDR1 as SQVTM and CDR2 as ANQGSEA. The CDR3 is made up of 14 amino acids. Germline trimming cut 5 bases from V and 5 bases from J; bases unmatched to any gene: 6. The CDR3 sequence: CSVKTGQNNSPLHF. The CDR3 DNA is TGCAGCGTTAAAACGGGACAGAATAATTCACCCCTCCACTTT.

This clone was seen a few times. The chain joins TRBV6-2 or TRBV6-3 to TRBJ1-1, with D maybe TRBD1 (6 bases). CDR1 is MNHEY, CDR2 SVGEGT, per germline. CDR3 length equals 14 residues. V gave up 4 bases and J gave up 4 bases, with 13 bases separating them. The CDR3 loop reads CASSLLTGSTEAFF. The CDR3 coding sequence is TGTGCCAGCAGTTTGCTGACAGGCTCCACTGAAGCTTTCTTT.

The V and J genes are TRBV2 and TRBJ2-2, with D perhaps matching TRBD1 (6 bases). Germline V gene sequence: CDR1 SNHLY, CDR2 FYNNEI. V shed 4 bases and J shed 6 bases, with 12 bases lying between them. The CDR3 runs 14 residues. In DNA, the CDR3 is TGTGCCAGCAGTGGCATGGGGGCGCCCGGGGAGCTGTTTTTT. Residues: CASSGMGAPGELFF. The variable domain in full, with the rest retrieved from reference TRBV2 and TRBJ2-2, is EPEVTQTPSHQVTQMGQEVILRCVPISNHLYFYWYRQILGQKVEFLVSFYNNEISEKSEIFDDQFSVERPDGSNFTLKIRSTKLEDSAMYFCASSGMGAPGELFFGEGSRLTVL.

The rearrangement joins TRBV25-1 to TRBJ1-1; D may be TRBD1 (6 bases). The length of the CDR3 is 13 residues. With 3 bases removed from V and 4 bases from J, the gap between germline ends came to 9 bases. The germline V gene encodes CDR1 MGHDK and CDR2 SYGVNS. The CDR3 is CASSDRGGTEAFF. DNA for the CDR3: TGTGCCAGCAGTGACCGAGGGGGCACTGAAGCTTTCTTT.

The gene calls are TRBV4-2 and TRBJ1-1; tentatively, D is TRBD1 (5 bases). V was pared by 0 bases and J by 1 base, with 9 bases between. The CDR3 sequence is 15 residues long. CDR1 LGHNA and CDR2 YNFKEQ come from the germline V gene. CDR3 DNA sequence: TGTGCCAGCAGCCAAGATTGGGGCAGGAACACTGAAGCTTTCTTT. This encodes CASSQDWGRNTEAFF.

In its sample, this clone was seen a few times. The chain combines TRBV15 with TRBJ1-2, with 7 bases identical to TRBD1. Germline V gene sequence: CDR1 LNHNV, CDR2 YYDKDF (reference sequence). There are 13 residues in the CDR3. The trim removed 8 bases at V and 0 bases at J, leaving 3 bases unmatched. CDR3 in amino acids: CATAQGANYGYTF. CDR3 bases: TGTGCCACCGCTCAGGGGGCTAACTATGGCTACACCTTC.

The chain has TRBV11-3 and TRBJ2-1, with TRBD1 matching 9 bases. Trimming removed 4 bases from V and 4 bases from J; junction bases left unmatched: 5. Germline CDR1 reads SGHNT; CDR2 reads YENEEA. The CDR3 contains 15 residues. The CDR3 is CASSWGDRAYNEQFF. In nucleotides, the CDR3 is TGTGCCAGCAGCTGGGGGGACAGGGCATACAATGAGCAGTTCTTC.

This clone was counted only a few times. The V call is TRBV4-2, the J call TRBJ2-7; TRBD2 matches at 11 bases. V dropped 0 bases and J dropped 4; count of bases not matched to a gene: 2. This CDR3 has 15 residues. Looked up from germline, CDR1 is LGHNA and CDR2 is YNFKEQ. The CDR3 reads CASSQEPSGRYEQYF. CDR3 sequence (DNA): TGTGCCAGCAGCCAAGAGCCTAGCGGGAGGTACGAGCAGTACTTC.